A selection of T cell receptor beta chains follows, all from one sample in a study of human T cells and chemical hapten exposure. TCRdb used MiXCR to reprocess the RACE reads, holding one entry per CDR3 protein. The sample has around 200,000 distinct CDR3 sequences, 25% to 30% seen once. This specimen consisted of whole blood, obtained in connection with sensitization to the hapten diphenylcyclopropenone (DPC). Every receptor here comes from a woman in her 30s with alopecia areata. Some clones in this sample may be carry-over from other donors' samples. Each CDR3 is given with its conserved first and last residue. Fields, in order: CDR3 length, V gene, J gene, clone size, D gene, CDR3 DNA, CDR3 protein. The D gene is left open where the match is weak. Size is stated for part of the rows, as once, few or many counts, or as a class when the clone is expanded.

11,TRBV20-1,TRBJ1-5,.,TRBD1,TGCAGTGCCCAGGGGGATCAGCCCCAGCATTTT,CSAQGDQPQHF
13,TRBV9,TRBJ1-2,.,.,TGTGCCAGCAGCCCCTCGAGGGCGGATGGCTACACCTTC,CASSPSRADGYTF
14,TRBV27,TRBJ1-2,.,.,TGTGCCAGCAGTTTATGGCAGGGTTCTTATGGCTACACCTTC,CASSLWQGSYGYTF
14,TRBV5-1,TRBJ2-3,.,.,TGCGCCAGCAGCTCAGACCAGGGCACAGATACGCAGTATTTT,CASSSDQGTDTQYF
13,TRBV29-1,TRBJ1-2,.,TRBD1,TGCAGCGTTGAAAATACAGGGGTCTATGGCTACACCTTC,CSVENTGVYGYTF
13,TRBV29-1,TRBJ1-1,.,.,TGCAGCGCCGGGGGGGGCCGAGGGGCTGAAGCTTTCTTT,CSAGGGRGAEAFF
14,TRBV5-1,TRBJ2-7,.,.,TGCGCCAGCAGCTTCCCGGGACTTACCTACGAGCAGTACTTC,CASSFPGLTYEQYF
14,TRBV6-5,TRBJ2-2,few,TRBD2,TGTGCCAGCCGAAGCGGGGGTGGTACCGGGGAGCTGTTTTTT,CASRSGGGTGELFF
13,TRBV20-1,TRBJ1-1,few,.,TGCAGTGCTAGCCGTTTTCAGAACACTGAAGCTTTCTTT,CSASRFQNTEAFF
19,TRBV5-1,TRBJ2-1,.,TRBD2,TGCGCCAGCAGCGCTGTTACCGGGACTAGCGGCAGCTCCTACGATGAGCAGTTCTTC,CASSAVTGTSGSSYDEQFF
15,TRBV30,TRBJ1-1,.,.,TGTGCCTCCACCAAGCGGGGAGGGACGGCCACTGAAGCTTTCTTT,CASTKRGGTATEAFF
18,TRBV20-1,TRBJ2-1,few,.,TGCAGTGCTAGAGATCCTAAAAAAGGCGGCGGCCCTTACAATGAGCAGTTCTTC,CSARDPKKGGGPYNEQFF
15,TRBV9,TRBJ2-2,few,TRBD1,TGTGCCAGCAGCGTAGGACAGGGGGTCGCCGGGGAGCTGTTTTTT,CASSVGQGVAGELFF
15,TRBV5-5,TRBJ1-1,once,.,TGTGCCAGCAGCACTGGGACCGCGAGGAACACTGAAGCTTTCTTT,CASSTGTARNTEAFF
17,TRBV3-2,TRBJ2-3,.,.,TGTGCCAGCAGCCCCCGACAGGGCTGGGTTAGCACAGATACGCAGTATTTT,CASSPRQGWVSTDTQYF
14,TRBV5-1,TRBJ2-7,.,TRBD1,TGCGCCAGCAGCTCAGGGACAGTGACTCGGGAGCAGTACTTC,CASSSGTVTREQYF
13,TRBV20-1,TRBJ1-1,.,.,TGCAGTGCTCCCCTGGGAGGGAGGACTGAAGCTTTCTTT,CSAPLGGRTEAFF
13,TRBV29-1,TRBJ2-2,.,.,TGCAGCGTTGTCAGGGGCGGGACCGGGGAGCTGTTTTTT,CSVVRGGTGELFF
19,TRBV4-1,TRBJ2-1,.,TRBD1,TGCGCCAGCAGCCAAGATCGTACAGGGGGCTATAGCTCCTACAATGAGCAGTTCTTC,CASSQDRTGGYSSYNEQFF
13,TRBV24-1,TRBJ1-2,.,.,TGTGCCACCAGTGAGAGGGCAGGGGATGGCTACACCTTC,CATSERAGDGYTF
14,TRBV29-1,TRBJ2-3,.,TRBD1,TGCAGCGCTATAGGGACAGGGAGCACAGATACGCAGTATTTT,CSAIGTGSTDTQYF
14,TRBV29-1,TRBJ1-1,few,TRBD1,TGCAGCGTGGCCCTTACAGGGGTCAAAGGCGAAGCTTTCTTT,CSVALTGVKGEAFF
15,TRBV6-6,TRBJ2-5,.,.,TGTGCCAGCAGTTTGGGGGCTCACATGCGGGAGACCCAGTACTTC,CASSLGAHMRETQYF
14,TRBV28,TRBJ1-2,many,TRBD1,TGTGCCAGCAGCCCGACAGGGGTAAACTATGGCTACACCTTC,CASSPTGVNYGYTF
15,TRBV15,TRBJ1-1,once,TRBD1,TGTGCCACCAGCAGAGATGGGGGACAGACGGAGGTGGCTTTCTTT,CATSRDGGQTEVAFF
12,TRBV28,TRBJ1-5,.,.,TGTGCCAGCAGTTTAGGGGAGCAGCCCCAGCATTTT,CASSLGEQPQHF
11,TRBV29-1,TRBJ2-7,.,.,TGCAGCGTTGCTGGGATCCACGAGCAGTACTTC,CSVAGIHEQYF
13,TRBV28,TRBJ2-1,few,.,TGTGCCAGCAGCCTGGGGGTGGGGAGTGAGCAGTTCTTC,CASSLGVGSEQFF
14,TRBV29-1,TRBJ2-3,.,TRBD2,TGCAGCGGTAAACTAGCGGGAGGTATAGATACGCAGTATTTT,CSGKLAGGIDTQYF
13,TRBV29-1,TRBJ1-1,few,.,TGCAGCGTTGACGACAGGCTGAACACTGAAGCTTTCTTT,CSVDDRLNTEAFF
15,TRBV4-3,TRBJ2-4,.,.,TGCGCCAGCAGCTCCTCTATTGACAGGACAAACATTCAGTACTTC,CASSSSIDRTNIQYF
11,TRBV2,TRBJ2-3,.,.,TGTGCCAGCAGGGGCTTTGGTACGCAGTATTTT,CASRGFGTQYF
15,TRBV12-3/TRBV12-4,TRBJ1-2,few,.,TGTGCCAGCAGTCGGTTTGTCGGGTTCCGTGGTGGCTACACCTTC,CASSRFVGFRGGYTF
16,TRBV15,TRBJ1-2,.,.,TGTGCCACCAGCAGAGATTCGGGGGAAAGCAACTATGGCTACACCTTC,CATSRDSGESNYGYTF
14,TRBV12-3/TRBV12-4,TRBJ1-6,few,TRBD1,TGTGCCAGCAGTTACCGGGACAGGGATTCACCCCTCCACTTT,CASSYRDRDSPLHF
13,TRBV18,TRBJ2-7,few,.,TGTGCCAGCTCACCACCGGGCCCGAGCGAGCAGTACTTC,CASSPPGPSEQYF
16,TRBV3-1,TRBJ2-7,few,TRBD1,TGTGCCAGCAGCCAAGGAGACAGGGCTGGGGGCGGGGAGCAGTACTTC,CASSQGDRAGGGEQYF
15,TRBV5-5,TRBJ2-1,.,TRBD2,TGTGCCAGCAGCTACGTAGCGGGAGTTGACAATGAGCAGTTCTTC,CASSYVAGVDNEQFF
14,TRBV7-6,TRBJ2-3,.,.,TGTGCCAGCAGCACTACAGGGTTAGGAGATACGCAGTATTTT,CASSTTGLGDTQYF
17,TRBV9,TRBJ2-3,.,TRBD2,TGTGCCAGCGGTAGGACTAGCGGGGGGCAGGACACAGATACGCAGTATTTT,CASGRTSGGQDTDTQYF
14,TRBV28,TRBJ1-2,.,.,TGTGCCAGCAGTTTAAGCACCAGGGGAGGAGGCTACACCTTC,CASSLSTRGGGYTF